The 29 T cell receptor beta chains given below trace back to one sample, sequenced in a study of T cells in Graves' hyperthyroidism and ophthalmopathy. Amplification yielded TCR beta CDR3 regions, with RNA transcripts as the source. HTBI primers were the set used in a first-round RT-PCR of the TCR CDR3. TCRdb reanalysed the multiplex PCR reads using MiXCR and keeps one entry per CDR3 protein. Counted here are under 650,000 distinct CDR3 sequences, 15% to 20% occurring once; the ten biggest clones make up around 4%. Sequences were obtained from blood. These receptors were collected from a woman younger than 45 with Graves' hyperthyroidism.

This clonotype was seen a few times. CDR3 residues: CASSRQGSATNEKLFF. The CDR3 DNA reads TGTGCCAGCAGCAGACAGGGGAGTGCAACTAATGAAAAACTGTTTTTT. The chain couples TRBV11-3 to TRBJ1-4; 8 bases are a match to TRBD1. The CDR3 is 16 residues long. Per the germline V gene, CDR1 is SGHNT and CDR2 is YENEEA. The J segment lost 0 bases and the V segment lost 5 bases, leaving 5 bases of the junction unmatched.

This clonotype was detected a few times. The chain combines TRBV19 with TRBJ2-1; TRBD1 agrees at 8 bases. The CDR3 is 14 amino acids. CDR1 is LNHDA and CDR2 is SQIVND in the germline V gene (reference sequence). With V trimmed by 9 bases and J by 3 bases, 7 bases remained unmatched. The CDR3 sequence: CARDDRGFYNEQFF. CDR3 in DNA: TGTGCCAGAGACGACAGGGGATTCTACAATGAGCAGTTCTTC.

The genes are TRBV30 and TRBJ1-2; D uncertain. Deletions cut 0 bases from V and 8 bases from J, with 13 bases between. The germline V gene encodes CDR1 GTSNPN and CDR2 SVGIG (reference sequence). The CDR3 contains 13 residues. CDR3 sequence reads: CAWSVGLGFGYTF. CDR3 DNA sequence: TGTGCCTGGAGTGTTGGGCTAGGGTTCGGCTACACCTTC.

The table lists this clonotype with many counts. The chain links TRBV10-3 to TRBJ2-5, with D maybe TRBD1 (6 bases). Germline lookup yields CDR1 ENHRY and CDR2 SYGVKD. The V and J ends lost 10 bases and 5 bases respectively, with 14 bases between them. This CDR3 spans 12 amino acids. The CDR3 protein is CATAAQGETQYF. CDR3 nucleotides: TGTGCCACCGCAGCCCAGGGGGAGACCCAGTACTTC.

This clonotype showed up many times. The chain has TRBV7-2 and TRBJ2-6, with TRBD2 as a possible D gene (6 bases). Trimming shortened V by 2 bases and J by 0 bases, and 11 bases separated the two germline ends. Per the germline V gene, CDR1 is SGHTA and CDR2 is FQGNSA. This CDR3 region has 17 residues. In DNA, the CDR3 is TGTGCCAGCAGCTTACAGCGGGTCCGCTCTGGGGCCAACGTCCTGACTTTC. Translating gives CASSLQRVRSGANVLTF.

The V gene is TRBV6-2 or TRBV6-3, the J gene TRBJ1-2; no reliable D call. CDR3 length equals 14 residues. CDR1 and CDR2 from the germline V gene are MNHEY and SVGEGT. V gave up 2 bases and J gave up 5 bases, with 12 bases separating them. This CDR3 reads CASSYLEAFYGYTF. CDR3 nucleotide sequence: TGTGCCAGCAGTTACCTTGAGGCTTTTTATGGCTACACCTTC.

V and J are TRBV7-6 and TRBJ2-2, with 10 bases identical to TRBD2. This CDR3 region has 15 residues. V trimming: 1 base; J trimming: 5 bases; junction bases outside the gene matches: 1. Germline V lookup: CDR1 SGHVS, CDR2 FNYEAQ. The CDR3 loop reads CASSLETSGTGELFF. In DNA form, the CDR3 reads TGTGCCAGCAGCTTAGAGACTAGCGGGACCGGGGAGCTGTTTTTT.

This clonotype has more than one count but fewer than ten. The chain is built from TRBV14 and TRBJ1-1; perhaps TRBD1 as D (5 bases). Trimming took 1 base from V and 6 from J, leaving 12 bases between them. CDR3 size: 14 residues. In germline, CDR1 is SGHDN, CDR2 FVKESK. In nucleotides, the CDR3 is TGTGCCAGCAGCCAAGTTCCCCGAGGGGCTGAAGCTTTCTTT. Protein: CASSQVPRGAEAFF.

The gene calls are TRBV7-9 and TRBJ2-7; D ambiguous. CDR1 SEHNR and CDR2 FQNEAQ come from the germline V gene (reference sequence). CDR3 size: 14 residues. Trimming removed 6 bases at V and 2 bases at J, with 14 bases between. CDR3 in DNA: TGTGCCAGCAGTCCCATCTCCTCAACCTACGAGCAGTACTTC. Protein sequence: CASSPISSTYEQYF.

The table lists this clonotype with many counts. CDR3 sequence reads: CASRDRQSYEQYF. As DNA, the CDR3 is TGTGCCAGCAGGGATAGACAGAGCTACGAGCAGTACTTC. The chain joins TRBV28 to TRBJ2-7, with D perhaps matching TRBD1 (5 bases). The CDR3 runs to 13 residues. CDR1 is MDHEN, CDR2 SYDVKM, per germline. Trimming left V 6 bases short and J 3 bases short, with 12 bases between.

This clonotype has ten or more counts. The V gene is TRBV27, the J gene TRBJ1-5, with D unresolved. Deletions cut 2 bases from V and 1 base from J, with 9 bases between. CDR1 and CDR2 (germline): MNHEY, SMNVEV (reference sequence). This CDR3 is built from 15 residues. The CDR3 DNA is TGTGCCAGCAGTTTAGCCATTACGAGCAATCAGCCCCAGCATTTT. It encodes CASSLAITSNQPQHF.

This clonotype was counted between two and nine times. The V and J genes are TRBV14 and TRBJ2-7; no firm D call. Trimming stripped 0 bases from V and 5 bases from J, with 11 bases between. Germline V gene data show CDR1 as SGHDN and CDR2 as FVKESK. The CDR3 extends over 14 amino acids. CDR3: CASSQDSLVDEQYF. Written as DNA, the CDR3 is TGTGCCAGCAGCCAAGACTCTTTGGTCGACGAGCAGTACTTC.

The chain has TRBV28 and TRBJ1-3; D remains ambiguous. The V end was cut by 4 bases, the J end by 4 bases, with 11 bases between. There are 14 residues in the CDR3. CDR1 is MDHEN, CDR2 SYDVKM, per germline. For the CDR3, the DNA is TGTGCCAGCAGTTCTCCACACACCGGAAACACCATATATTTT. Residues: CASSSPHTGNTIYF.

This clonotype has a handful of counts. The chain has TRBV3-1 and TRBJ2-3, with unresolved D. From germline, CDR1 is LGHDT and CDR2 YNNKEL (reference sequence). Deletions cut 3 bases from V and 5 bases from J, with 6 bases between. This CDR3 spans 12 amino acids. The CDR3 nucleotides read TGTGCCAGCAGCCACACGCAAGATACGCAGTATTTT. This encodes CASSHTQDTQYF.

This clonotype was counted between two and nine times. One end of the junction fails to match germline, which may point to a read error. The genes are TRBV11-3 and TRBJ2-7, with D possibly TRBD1 on 6 matching bases. Looked up from germline, CDR1 is SGHNT and CDR2 is YENEEA. The CDR3 has 12 residues. Here the CDR3 DNA reads TGTACCAGCAGCTCACAGGGCTACGAGCAGTACTTC. The encoded protein is CTSSSQGYEQYF. Drawing the rest from reference TRBV11-3 and TRBJ2-7, the complete variable domain is EAGVVQSPRYKIIEKKQPVAFWCNPISGHNTLYWYLQNLGQGPELLIRYENEEAVDDSQLPKDRFSAERLKGVDSTLKIQPAELGDSAVYLCTSSSQGYEQYFGPGTRLTVT.

The V call is TRBV5-6, the J call TRBJ1-2; 7 bases fit TRBD1. Germline V gives CDR1 SGHDT, CDR2 YYEEEE. This CDR3 spans 12 amino acids. Trimming cost V 5 bases and J 6 bases; bases outside gene matches: 4. Written as DNA, the CDR3 is TGTGCCAGCAGGATAACAGGGGATGGCTACACCTTC. Residues: CASRITGDGYTF.

The J gene is TRBJ2-1, the V gene TRBV5-5; TRBD1 is a possible D gene (6 bases). Per germline, CDR1 SGHKS and CDR2 YYEKEE (reference sequence). V gave up 7 bases and J gave up 13 bases, with 15 bases separating them. This CDR3 contains 11 residues. CDR3 sequence reads: CASQQGRFQFF. CDR3 in DNA: TGTGCCAGCCAGCAGGGGCGGTTTCAGTTCTTC.

In this sample, this clonotype turned up many times. The chain has TRBV3-1 and TRBJ1-4; 11 nucleotides agree with TRBD1. Germline lookup yields CDR1 LGHDT and CDR2 YNNKEL (reference sequence). Unmatched junction bases numbered 7, after V lost 3 bases and J lost 7 bases. The CDR3 length is 16 residues. The CDR3 bases are TGTGCCAGCAGCCAGACCTGGACAGGGGGCGGTGAAAAACTGTTTTTT. This gives the protein CASSQTWTGGGEKLFF.

This clonotype has a count of ten or more. The chain joins TRBV6-1 to TRBJ2-7; 9 bases map to TRBD2. Germline V gene lookup returns CDR1 MNHNS and CDR2 SASEGT. CDR3 length equals 15 residues. The V segment lost 5 bases and the J segment 1 base; nucleotides outside the gene matches: 6. For the CDR3, the DNA is TGTGCCAGCAGTCCCCAGCGGGAGGTATCCTACGAGCAGTACTTC. The encoded protein is CASSPQREVSYEQYF.

This clonotype was detected many times. The chain has TRBV27 and TRBJ2-1; 7 bases fit TRBD1. CDR3 length: 14 amino acids. The V segment lost 3 bases and the J segment 5 bases; nucleotides outside the gene matches: 4. From germline, CDR1 is MNHEY and CDR2 SMNVEV (reference sequence). The CDR3 loop reads CASSFLGGHNEQFF. In DNA, the CDR3 is TGTGCCAGCAGTTTCTTAGGGGGCCACAATGAGCAGTTCTTC.

V gene TRBV5-4 combines with J gene TRBJ1-1, with a tentative D call TRBD1 (5 bases). The V gene's germline CDR1 is SGHNT and CDR2 YYREEE (reference sequence). V lost 3 bases to trimming and J lost 1 base, with 13 bases between them. There are 15 residues in the CDR3. In DNA form, the CDR3 reads TGTGCCAGCAGCTCGGGGGGAATACGGAACACTGAAGCTTTCTTT. This sequence encodes CASSSGGIRNTEAFF.

About this clonotype itself: This clone may be a read error of a much larger clone one base away. CDR3 residues: CAWSAGDFRTEAVF. CDR3 coding DNA: TGTGCCTGGAGTGCCGGGGACTTCCGCACTGAAGCTGTCTTT. The chain is built from TRBV30 and TRBJ1-1, with D possibly being TRBD1 (5 bases). The CDR3 contains 14 residues. Germline CDR1 reads GTSNPN; CDR2 reads SVGIG (reference sequence). The full variable domain, in which reference TRBV30 and TRBJ1-1 provide the parts outside the CDR3, is SQTIHQWPATLVQPVGSPLSLECTVEGTSNPNLYWYRQAAGRGLQLLFYSVGIGQISSEVPQNLSASRPQDRQFILSSKKLLLSDSGFYLCAWSAGDFRTEAVFGQGTRLTVV.

This clonotype has a handful of counts. The rearrangement joins TRBV13 to TRBJ2-2; a possible D gene is TRBD1 (6 bases). The germline V gene encodes CDR1 PRHDT and CDR2 FYEKMQ (reference sequence). The CDR3 runs to 16 residues. With 6 bases removed from V and 0 bases from J, the gap between germline ends came to 14 bases. The CDR3 region has the DNA TGTGCCAGCAGTAAAGGAAGGACAGCGAACACCGGGGAGCTGTTTTTT. Its translation is CASSKGRTANTGELFF.

The sample holds a few counts of this clonotype. The chain combines TRBV9 with TRBJ1-2; 7 bases fit TRBD1. The CDR3 runs to 16 residues. V gave up 3 bases and J gave up 4 bases; unmatched junction bases: 12. Germline V lookup: CDR1 SGDLS, CDR2 YYNGEE. The CDR3 region is CASSGRQTGQAYGYTF. The CDR3, as DNA: TGTGCCAGCAGCGGACGACAGACAGGGCAGGCCTATGGCTACACCTTC.

The sample holds many counts of this clonotype. The genes are TRBV6-2 or TRBV6-3 and TRBJ2-7; D is unclear. The V end was cut by 2 bases, the J end by 7 bases, with 9 bases between. The CDR3 has 12 amino acids. The germline V gene encodes CDR1 MNHEY and CDR2 SVGEGT. As DNA, the CDR3 is TGTGCCAGCAGTTACGGGTCCCGGGAGCAGTACTTC. Translated, it gives CASSYGSREQYF.

This clonotype was observed many times. V gene TRBV18 combines with J gene TRBJ1-1; 7 nucleotides line up with TRBD1. This CDR3 region has 14 residues. V lost 3 bases to trimming and J lost 0 bases; unmatched junction nucleotides: 1. The germline V gene has CDR1 KGHSH and CDR2 LQKENI. CDR3 in DNA: TGTGCCAGCTCACCGACAGGGATGAACACTGAAGCTTTCTTT. Translating gives CASSPTGMNTEAFF.

This chain connects TRBV20-1 to TRBJ2-3; the D is unclear. Germline V gene lookup returns CDR1 DFQATT and CDR2 SNEGSKA (reference sequence). V shed 6 bases and J shed 4 bases, with 11 bases lying between them. This CDR3 spans 12 amino acids. The chain's CDR3 is CSAKSLADTQYF. The CDR3 nucleotides read TGCAGTGCAAAGTCCCTAGCAGATACGCAGTATTTT.

This clonotype was seen a few times. This chain joins TRBV19 and TRBJ2-7; 7 positions agree with TRBD2. CDR3 length equals 14 residues. Germline values: CDR1 LNHDA, CDR2 SQIVND (reference sequence). Losses at the gene ends were 3 bases for V and 2 bases for J; bases not matched to a gene: 4. The CDR3 spells CASSMLREPYEQYF. As DNA, the CDR3 is TGTGCCAGTAGTATGCTGCGGGAGCCCTACGAGCAGTACTTC.

This clonotype was detected only once. The chain couples TRBV18 to TRBJ2-6; D possibly matches TRBD1 or TRBD2 (5 bases each). The CDR3 is 18 amino acids. Germline V CDR1 and CDR2: KGHSH, LQKENI. V dropped 3 bases and J dropped 1 base, with 16 bases sitting between them. For the CDR3, the DNA is TGTGCCAGCTCACCCACCCGGGACCGGATGTCTGGGGCCAACGTCCTGACTTTC. It yields the protein CASSPTRDRMSGANVLTF. The whole variable domain, remainder taken from reference TRBV18 and TRBJ2-6, is NAGVMQNPRHLVRRRGQEARLRCSPMKGHSHVYWYRQLPEEGLKFMVYLQKENIIDESGMPKERFSAEFPKEGPSILRIQQVVRGDSAAYFCASSPTRDRMSGANVLTFGAGSRLTVL.